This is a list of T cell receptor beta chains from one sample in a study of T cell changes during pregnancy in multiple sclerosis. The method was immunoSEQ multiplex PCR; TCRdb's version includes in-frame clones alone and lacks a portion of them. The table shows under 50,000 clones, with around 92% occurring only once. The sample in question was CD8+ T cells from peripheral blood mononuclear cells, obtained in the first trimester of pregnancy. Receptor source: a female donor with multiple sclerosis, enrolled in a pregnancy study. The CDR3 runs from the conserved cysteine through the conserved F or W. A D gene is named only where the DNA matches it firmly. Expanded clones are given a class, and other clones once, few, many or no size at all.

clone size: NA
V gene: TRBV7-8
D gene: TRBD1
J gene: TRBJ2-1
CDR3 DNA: TGTGCCAGCAGCCGACAGGGTCCGGGCAATGAGCAGTTCTTC
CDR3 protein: CASSRQGPGNEQFF

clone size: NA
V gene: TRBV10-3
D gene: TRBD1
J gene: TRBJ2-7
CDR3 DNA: TGTGCCATCAGTGGTAAGACAGGGGCCTACGAGCAGTACTTC
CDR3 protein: CAISGKTGAYEQYF

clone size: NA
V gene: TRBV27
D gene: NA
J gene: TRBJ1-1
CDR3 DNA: TGTGCCAGCAGTTTGTGGGGCGGGAACACTGAAGCTTTCTTT
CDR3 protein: CASSLWGGNTEAFF

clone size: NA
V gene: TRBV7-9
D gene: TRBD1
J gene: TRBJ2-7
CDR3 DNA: TGTGCCAGCAGCTGGGGACAGGAAGGAGGTCCCTCCTACGAGCAGTACTTC
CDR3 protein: CASSWGQEGGPSYEQYF

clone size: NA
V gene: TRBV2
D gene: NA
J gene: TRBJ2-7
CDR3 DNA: TGTGCCAGTCTGGACAACATCTACGAGCAGTACTTC
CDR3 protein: CASLDNIYEQYF

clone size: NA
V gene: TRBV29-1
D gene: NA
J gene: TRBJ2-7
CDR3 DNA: TGCAGCGTTGTCCGCGGCCCCTCCTACGAGCAGTACTTC
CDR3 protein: CSVVRGPSYEQYF

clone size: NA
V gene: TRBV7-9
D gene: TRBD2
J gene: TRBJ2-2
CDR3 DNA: TGTGCCAGCAGCTTACCGGGGAAGGACGGGGGGGACACCGGGGAGCTGTTTTTT
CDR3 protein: CASSLPGKDGGDTGELFF

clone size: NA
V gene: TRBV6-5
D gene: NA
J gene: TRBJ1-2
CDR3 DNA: TGTGCCAGCACAGGGACTAACTATGGCTACACCTTC
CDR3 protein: CASTGTNYGYTF

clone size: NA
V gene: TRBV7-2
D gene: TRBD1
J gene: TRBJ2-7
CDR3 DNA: TGTGCCAGCAGCTTTCAGGGGGCCTCCCCCGAGCAGTACTTC
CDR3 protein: CASSFQGASPEQYF

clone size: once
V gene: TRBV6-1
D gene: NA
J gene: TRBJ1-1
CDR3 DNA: TGTGCCAGCAGTTTCGGACAGCCAACTGAAGCTTTCTTT
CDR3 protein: CASSFGQPTEAFF

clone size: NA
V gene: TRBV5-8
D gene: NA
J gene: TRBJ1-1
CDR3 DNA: TGTGCCAGCAGCTTGGAGGGAGTGAACACTGAAGCTTTCTTT
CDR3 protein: CASSLEGVNTEAFF

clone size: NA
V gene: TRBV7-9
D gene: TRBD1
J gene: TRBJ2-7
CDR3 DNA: TGTGCCAGCAGCTTAGGAGGGGGCCCCTTCTACGAGCAGTACTTC
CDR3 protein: CASSLGGGPFYEQYF

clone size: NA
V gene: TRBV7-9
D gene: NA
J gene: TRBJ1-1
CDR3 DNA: TGTGCCAGCCGAGAGGGCCTGCCAGGGACTTACGCTGAAGCTTTCTTT
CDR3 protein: CASREGLPGTYAEAFF

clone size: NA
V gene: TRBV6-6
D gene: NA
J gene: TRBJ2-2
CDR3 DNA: TGTGCCACCTTTAGCGGCACCGGGGAGCTGTTTTTT
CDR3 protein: CATFSGTGELFF